This entry lists 9 T cell receptor beta chains sequenced from one sample in a study of metastatic and nonmetastatic thyroid tumors. Through MiXCR, TCRdb re-clonotyped the PCR reads. This table holds about 21,000 clones, around 12% found once. Not a single patient had been given any form of treatment at any point before undergoing thyroid surgery. Sequenced: blood. The receptor set was obtained from a female donor with papillary thyroid cancer or a benign thyroid nodule (not recorded which). Some clones in this sample may be carry-over from other donors' samples.

The J gene is TRBJ2-3, the V gene TRBV11-2; 11 bases line up with TRBD1. Per germline, CDR1 SGHAT and CDR2 FQNNGV. The J segment lost 2 bases and the V segment lost 0 bases, leaving 7 bases of the junction unmatched. The CDR3 has 18 residues. This CDR3 is CASSLEWGTGGFTDTQYF. CDR3 coding DNA: TGTGCCAGCAGCTTAGAGTGGGGGACAGGGGGGTTCACAGATACGCAGTATTTT.

This clone was seen repeatedly, ten times or more. The rearrangement joins TRBV19 to TRBJ2-1; maybe TRBD2 (6 bases). The germline V gene encodes CDR1 LNHDA and CDR2 SQIVND (reference sequence). The CDR3 consists of 14 residues. V was pared by 4 bases and J by 6 bases, with 13 bases between. The CDR3 loop is CASSTNRLGNEQFF. DNA of the CDR3: TGTGCCAGTAGTACCAATCGACTAGGCAATGAGCAGTTCTTC.

Note on this clone: Sequence at one end of the junction differs from germline and may be a read error. V gene TRBV27 combines with J gene TRBJ2-6; a possible D gene is TRBD1 (5 bases). Germline-derived CDR1 and CDR2 are MNHEY and SMNVEV (reference sequence). The CDR3 spans 16 residues. The CDR3 region has the DNA TGTGCCAGCAGCCGAATCGTTGTCTCTGGGGCCAACTTCCTGACTTTC. Amino acids: CASSRIVVSGANFLTF.

The chain recombines TRBV4-1 with TRBJ1-3; tentative D call: TRBD1 (5 bases). The CDR3 spans 16 residues. The germline gives CDR1 MGHRA, CDR2 YSYEKL. V lost 3 bases and J lost 1, with 13 bases in between. DNA of the CDR3: TGCGCCAGCAGCCAGGGGGATGGGGGATCTGGAAACACCATATATTTT. Translating gives CASSQGDGGSGNTIYF.

By frequency in the sample, this clone is medium-sized. The chain combines TRBV28 with TRBJ2-7; 7 nucleotides align to TRBD1. CDR3 size: 14 residues. Looked up from germline, CDR1 is MDHEN and CDR2 is SYDVKM. V shed 6 bases, J shed 2 bases, and the junction held 7 bases outside the gene matches. CDR3 in amino acids: CASRRQGLTYEQYF. CDR3 nucleotides: TGTGCCAGCAGGAGACAGGGTCTCACCTACGAGCAGTACTTC.

This clone was recorded many times. The CDR3 sequence: CSASQLGTDYGYTF. The CDR3 region has the DNA TGCAGTGCTAGTCAGTTAGGGACAGACTATGGCTACACCTTC. This chain links TRBV20-1 with TRBJ1-2; 7 nucleotides align to TRBD1. Unmatched junction bases numbered 7, after V lost 3 bases and J lost 3 bases. Germline assignment: CDR1 DFQATT and CDR2 SNEGSKA (reference sequence). This CDR3 is 14 amino acids long.

The rearrangement uses TRBV7-8 and TRBJ2-2; D is perhaps TRBD1 (5 bases). This CDR3 contains 16 residues. The germline V and J ends were trimmed by 3 bases and 1 base, with 12 bases remaining between them. Germline values: CDR1 SGHVS, CDR2 FQNEAQ. The chain's CDR3 is CASSFRLGENTGELFF. The CDR3, as DNA: TGTGCCAGCAGCTTTAGGTTAGGGGAGAACACCGGGGAGCTGTTTTTT.

This clone came up a few times. A read error may be the cause here, since a much bigger clone is one base away. Other DNA sequences in the same sample also yield this CDR3. The V call is TRBV4-1, the J call TRBJ2-5; 7 positions agree with TRBD1. The germline gives CDR1 MGHRA, CDR2 YSYEKL. The CDR3 sequence is 16 residues long. CDR3 sequence: CASSQGYPGGQETQYF. Here the CDR3 DNA reads TGCGCCAGTAGCCAAGGGTACCCAGGGGGTCAAGAGACCCAGTACTTC.

This clone was counted at least ten times. This rearrangement joins TRBV7-2 to TRBJ2-1; the D is unclear. V was cut by 5 bases and J by 6 bases, with 14 bases left in between. The germline gives CDR1 SGHTA, CDR2 FQGNSA. The CDR3 sequence is 14 residues long. The CDR3 coding sequence is TGTGCCAGCAGCACGTCGAGCAGCCGCAATGAGCAGTTCTTC. Its translation is CASSTSSSRNEQFF.